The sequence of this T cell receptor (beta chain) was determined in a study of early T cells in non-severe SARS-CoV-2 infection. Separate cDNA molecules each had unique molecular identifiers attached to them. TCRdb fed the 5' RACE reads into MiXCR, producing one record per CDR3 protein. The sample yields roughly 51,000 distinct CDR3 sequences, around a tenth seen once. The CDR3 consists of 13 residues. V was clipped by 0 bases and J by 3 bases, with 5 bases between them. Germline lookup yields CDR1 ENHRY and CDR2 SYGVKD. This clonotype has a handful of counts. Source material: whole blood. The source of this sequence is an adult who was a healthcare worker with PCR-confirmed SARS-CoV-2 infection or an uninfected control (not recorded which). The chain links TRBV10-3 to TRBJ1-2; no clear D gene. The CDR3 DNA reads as TGTGCCATCAGTGAGTCGGAGTACTATGGCTACACCTTC. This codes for CAISESEYYGYTF.